Listed here are 19 T cell receptor beta chains from one sample, sequenced in a study of cytomegalovirus exposure and HLA in healthy donors. PCR primers comprised 60 Vbeta and 13 Jbeta primers. Using immunoSEQ multiplex PCR, the repertoire was profiled, and TCRdb retains in-frame clones only, with some absent. The sample has approximately 88,000 clones, around 84% seen once; the top ten hold 2%. The sequenced sample consisted of PBMCs. These receptors all come from a man between 18 and 35 years old in good health and CMV-seronegative.

The genes are TRBV11-2 and TRBJ2-3, with a tentative D call TRBD2 (6 bases). The CDR3 loop spans 14 amino acids. CDR1 and CDR2 from the germline V gene are SGHAT and FQNNGV. V lost 3 bases, J lost 5 bases, and 12 bases lay in between. The CDR3 is CASSFRVRGDTQYF. The CDR3 DNA reads as TGTGCCAGCAGCTTCCGGGTGCGGGGAGATACGCAGTATTTT.

This rearrangement joins TRBV6-1 to TRBJ1-3; 9 bases align to TRBD1. Germline assignment: CDR1 MNHNS and CDR2 SASEGT. The trim removed 6 bases at V and 12 bases at J, leaving 15 bases unmatched. This CDR3 has 15 residues. CDR3 sequence (DNA): TGTGCCAGCAGCCCCGGGACAGGGCTTTTTTCGGGCATATATTTT. As protein: CASSPGTGLFSGIYF.

The genes are TRBV5-1 and TRBJ1-4; D is undetermined. There are 17 residues in the CDR3. Germline CDR1 SGHRS, CDR2 YFSETQ. The ends were cut back, 2 bases at V and 7 bases at J, with 21 bases in the middle. CDR3 residues: CASSFRPGISGSEKLFF. The CDR3 DNA sequence: TGCGCCAGCAGCTTTCGGCCCGGCATAAGCGGGAGTGAAAAACTGTTTTTT. Full variable domain (outside the CDR3, taken from reference TRBV5-1 and TRBJ1-4): KAGVTQTPRYLIKTRGQQVTLSCSPISGHRSVSWYQQTPGQGLQFLFEYFSETQRNKGNFPGRFSGRQFSNSRSEMNVSTLELGDSALYLCASSFRPGISGSEKLFFGSGTQLSVL.

J is TRBJ2-5 and V is TRBV5-1; perhaps TRBD2 as D (6 bases). V was trimmed by 2 bases and J by 1 base, leaving 12 bases between them. The CDR3 totals 15 residues. Germline assignment: CDR1 SGHRS and CDR2 YFSETQ. This CDR3 reads CASSFRPTSQETQYF. DNA for the CDR3: TGCGCCAGCAGCTTCCGGCCGACTAGCCAAGAGACCCAGTACTTC.

Turning to this clone: The junction departs from the called germline gene at one end, perhaps through a read error. The sample holds other DNA sequences that translate to the same CDR3. The rearrangement joins TRBV15 to TRBJ1-1, with TRBD1 matching over 7 bases. Germline values: CDR1 LNHNV, CDR2 YYDKDF (reference sequence). CDR3 size: 16 residues. CDR3 loop: CATSRDPGTVNTEAFF. The CDR3 nucleotides are TGTGCCACCAGCAGAGACCCTGGGACAGTCAACACTGAGGCTTTCTTT.

The chain is built from TRBV19 and TRBJ1-6, with D perhaps TRBD1 (5 bases). Germline assignment: CDR1 LNHDA and CDR2 SQIVND (reference sequence). This CDR3 has 13 residues. V was shortened by 7 bases and J by 3 bases, with 7 bases between the two germline ends. CDR3: CASTQGYNSPLHF. The CDR3 DNA sequence: TGTGCCAGTACGCAGGGCTATAATTCACCCCTCCACTTT.

This clone has just one count. This chain connects TRBV9 to TRBJ2-1; 7 nucleotides match TRBD1. Per the germline V gene, CDR1 is SGDLS and CDR2 is YYNGEE. V lost 2 bases to trimming and J lost 4 bases; unmatched junction nucleotides: 6. The CDR3 is 15 amino acids. The DNA of the CDR3 is TGTGCCAGCAGCGTTGTGGGGGACAGTTACAATGAGCAGTTCTTC. Protein: CASSVVGDSYNEQFF.

The chain combines TRBV19 with TRBJ2-7; TRBD1 might be the D (6 bases). Trimming cost V 5 bases and J 6 bases, with 23 bases left between them. Germline lookup yields CDR1 LNHDA and CDR2 SQIVND (reference sequence). There are 16 residues in the CDR3. The CDR3 region has the DNA TGTGCCAGTAGTGCTCTCCTAGGGGGAAGGGATAGCGAGCAGTACTTC. It translates to CASSALLGGRDSEQYF. Using reference TRBV19 and TRBJ2-7 for the parts outside the CDR3, the full variable domain is DGGITQSPKYLFRKEGQNVTLSCEQNLNHDAMYWYRQDPGQGLRLIYYSQIVNDFQKGDIAEGYSVSREKKESFPLTVTSAQKNPTAFYLCASSALLGGRDSEQYFGPGTRLTVT.

This sequence joins TRBV4-1 and TRBJ1-2, with unresolved D. The germline V gene has CDR1 MGHRA and CDR2 YSYEKL. This CDR3 spans 13 amino acids. The germline V and J ends were trimmed by 4 bases and 7 bases, with 13 bases remaining between them. The CDR3 sequence is CASSLPDGSGYTF. CDR3 nucleotide sequence: TGCGCCAGCAGCCTTCCCGACGGGAGTGGCTACACCTTC.

J is TRBJ1-4 and V is TRBV2; D ambiguous. Trimming shortened V by 7 bases and J by 5 bases, and 8 bases separated the two germline ends. In germline, CDR1 is SNHLY, CDR2 FYNNEI. The CDR3 is 12 residues long. The CDR3 nucleotides read TGTGCCAGCACGGCCGGGAATGAAAAACTGTTTTTT. It is translated as CASTAGNEKLFF.

This chain links TRBV7-9 with TRBJ1-2; D possibly corresponds to TRBD1 (5 bases). The length of the CDR3 is 15 residues. The germline V and J ends were trimmed by 5 bases and 4 bases, with 17 bases remaining between them. Germline loops: CDR1 SEHNR, CDR2 FQNEAQ (reference sequence). The CDR3 loop reads CASSPVGRGTYGYTF. Here the CDR3 DNA reads TGTGCCAGCAGCCCCGTGGGGCGGGGGACCTATGGCTACACCTTC.

The V gene is TRBV13, the J gene TRBJ2-7; 7 positions match TRBD1. This CDR3 comprises 15 residues. V lost 1 base to trimming and J lost 0 bases; unmatched junction nucleotides: 3. CDR1 and CDR2 from the germline V gene are PRHDT and FYEKMQ (reference sequence). CDR3 amino acids: CASSLEGDSSYEQYF. CDR3 bases: TGTGCCAGCAGCTTAGAAGGGGACAGCTCCTACGAGCAGTACTTC.

V and J are TRBV4-2 and TRBJ2-5; TRBD2 aligns across 8 bases. After removal of 3 bases from V and 0 bases from J, the junction contained 9 bases not matched to a gene. CDR3 size: 17 residues. Germline CDR1 is LGHNA and CDR2 is YNFKEQ. The CDR3 sequence: CASSQGRSGGDQETQYF. The CDR3 nucleotides are TGTGCCAGCAGCCAGGGTAGGAGCGGGGGAGACCAAGAGACCCAGTACTTC.

The chain carries TRBV18 and TRBJ2-5, with D possibly TRBD1 on 6 matching bases. Deletions cut 9 bases from V and 5 bases from J, with 16 bases between. Germline lookup yields CDR1 KGHSH and CDR2 LQKENI. This CDR3 is built from 13 residues. CDR3 loop: CASGRGHLETQYF. Here the CDR3 DNA reads TGTGCCAGTGGCCGGGGACACCTTGAGACCCAGTACTTC.

CDR3 coding DNA: TGCGCCAGCAGTGAGTTCGCGGATGGCTACACCTTC. Protein product: CASSEFADGYTF. The V and J genes are TRBV10-2 and TRBJ1-2; no clear D gene. V lost 1 base, J lost 6 bases, and 6 bases lay in between. The CDR3 totals 12 residues. Germline V gives CDR1 WSHSY, CDR2 SAAADI.

V usage is TRBV10-2 and J usage is TRBJ2-1; possibly TRBD2 for D (6 bases). The CDR3 runs to 14 residues. Looked up from germline, CDR1 is WSHSY and CDR2 is SAAADI. Trimming stripped 6 bases from V and 7 bases from J, with 16 bases between. CDR3 in amino acids: CASRGLERRNEQFF. Here the CDR3 DNA reads TGCGCCAGCAGGGGACTCGAACGACGGAATGAGCAGTTCTTC.

The rearrangement links TRBV5-1 to TRBJ1-4; 7 bases agree with TRBD1. The CDR3 runs to 14 residues. The ends lost 5 bases at V and 1 base at J; junction bases unmatched: 2. Per germline, CDR1 SGHRS and CDR2 YFSETQ. The CDR3 nucleotides are TGCGCCAGCAGGACAGGGTTAACTAATGAAAAACTGTTTTTT. It specifies CASRTGLTNEKLFF.

The V call is TRBV6-5, the J call TRBJ2-7; TRBD1 agrees at 7 bases. The CDR3 extends over 15 amino acids. J was trimmed by 7 bases and V by 0 bases; bases with no gene match: 9. Germline values: CDR1 MNHEY, CDR2 SVGAGI. CDR3 bases: TGTGCCAGCAGTTACTCAATGGGACAGTCGGGGGAGCAGTACTTC. Amino acid sequence: CASSYSMGQSGEQYF.

The V gene is TRBV27, the J gene TRBJ2-3; D gene ambiguous. The germline V and J ends were trimmed by 5 bases and 2 bases, with 8 bases remaining between them. CDR1 is MNHEY and CDR2 is SMNVEV in the germline V gene (reference sequence). CDR3 length: 13 residues. The CDR3 DNA sequence: TGTGCCAGCAGTCGCTACCCCACAGATACGCAGTATTTT. Amino acids: CASSRYPTDTQYF.